This is a list of T cell receptor beta chains from one sample in a study of cytomegalovirus exposure and HLA in healthy donors. The method was immunoSEQ multiplex PCR; TCRdb's version includes in-frame clones alone and lacks a portion of them. Of roughly 150,000 clones listed, roughly 84% are singletons. The sequenced sample was PBMCs. Receptors originate from a man aged 30 to 45 in good health and CMV-seropositive. Each CDR3 is given with its conserved first and last residue. Fields, in order: D gene, J gene, clone size, V gene, CDR3 protein, CDR3 DNA. The D gene is left open where the match is weak. Clone size is not always given. Where it is, it says once, few, many or a class for expanded clones.

>TRBD1|TRBJ1-2|-|TRBV2
CASSETGRNYGYTF
TGTGCCAGCAGCGAGACAGGGAGAAACTATGGCTACACCTTC
>-|TRBJ1-5|-|TRBV6-4
CASSDFDRSNQPQHF
TGTGCCAGCAGTGACTTCGACAGATCCAATCAGCCCCAGCATTTT
>-|TRBJ2-7|once|TRBV6-5
CASSWLYEQYF
TGTGCCAGCAGTTGGTTATACGAGCAGTACTTC
>-|TRBJ2-1|-|TRBV7-9
CASSLAPQDNEQFF
TGTGCCAGCAGCTTAGCGCCACAGGACAATGAGCAGTTCTTC
>-|TRBJ2-7|-|TRBV18
CASSPSSSYEQYF
TGTGCCAGCTCACCTTCGAGCTCCTACGAGCAGTACTTC
>TRBD1|TRBJ1-2|-|TRBV7-8
CASSLGQGVYGYTF
TGTGCCAGCAGCCTTGGCCAGGGGGTGTACGGCTACACCTTC
>-|TRBJ1-6|-|TRBV2
CASSETGLGNSPLHF
TGTGCCAGCAGTGAAACGGGACTAGGAAATTCACCCCTCCACTTT
>TRBD2|TRBJ2-3|once|TRBV18
CASSPSHLAGVTDTQYF
TGTGCCAGCTCACCCTCCCACCTAGCGGGAGTGACAGATACGCAGTATTTT
>-|TRBJ2-1|-|TRBV7-3
CASSLDRGSSYNEQFF
TGTGCCAGCAGCTTAGATAGGGGTAGCTCCTACAATGAGCAGTTCTTC
>TRBD2|TRBJ2-3|-|TRBV9
CASSVSGSGDTQYF
TGTGCCAGCAGCGTAAGCGGGAGTGGAGATACGCAGTATTTT
>-|TRBJ1-6|once|TRBV27
CASSHTPGQGGSPLHF
TGTGCCAGCAGCCACACTCCGGGACAAGGCGGTTCACCCCTCCACTTT
>-|TRBJ2-7|-|TRBV11-3
CASSLGAGASYEQYF
TGTGCCAGCAGCTTAGGGGCGGGGGCCTCCTACGAGCAGTACTTC
>TRBD1|TRBJ1-5|-|TRBV28
CASSFFQGVMYSNQPQHF
TGTGCCAGCAGTTTTTTCCAGGGGGTTATGTATAGCAATCAGCCCCAGCATTTT
>TRBD1|TRBJ1-1|once|TRBV7-3
CASSLSGTGRTEAFF
TGTGCCAGCAGCTTATCAGGGACAGGGAGAACTGAAGCTTTCTTT
>-|TRBJ2-1|-|TRBV5-1
CASSLTPGLVYNEQFF
TGCGCCAGCAGCTTGACACCGGGACTGGTTTACAATGAGCAGTTCTTC
>-|TRBJ2-3|-|TRBV5-1
CASSVNGGNTDTQYF
TGCGCCAGCAGCGTTAATGGGGGGAACACAGATACGCAGTATTTT
>TRBD1|TRBJ1-2|-|TRBV7-9
CSSSHLGQGGGYTF
TGTTCCAGCAGCCATTTGGGACAGGGTGGCGGCTACACCTTC